This passage covers 9 T cell receptor beta chains from one sample sequenced in a study of cytomegalovirus exposure and HLA in healthy donors. The protocol was immunoSEQ multiplex PCR, while the TCRdb copy is restricted to in-frame clones and leaves out a portion. Seen here are roughly 110,000 clones, approximately 90% observed once, and the top ten hold 1.8%. The specimen sequenced was PBMCs. Source of these receptors: a woman between 18 and 30 years old in good health and CMV-seropositive.

The count of this clone is one. This chain connects TRBV7-9 to TRBJ2-5; maybe TRBD1 (6 bases). Between the trimmed V and J ends, which lost 2 bases and 2 bases, there was a span of 6 bases. The CDR3 contains 13 residues. The V gene's germline CDR1 is SEHNR and CDR2 FQNEAQ (reference sequence). The CDR3 loop reads CASSLQGQETQYF. The CDR3 DNA is TGTGCCAGCAGCTTACAGGGGCAAGAGACCCAGTACTTC.

The rearrangement uses TRBV19 and TRBJ2-1; 15 bases match TRBD2. Trimming took 5 bases from V and 5 from J; bases not matched to a gene: 4. CDR3 length equals 16 residues. Germline V gene data show CDR1 as LNHDA and CDR2 as SQIVND (reference sequence). The CDR3 here is CASSPGLAGGNNEQFF. The CDR3 DNA reads TGTGCCAGTAGTCCGGGACTAGCGGGGGGAAACAATGAGCAGTTCTTC.

The chain joins TRBV5-1 to TRBJ1-4; D might be TRBD1 (5 bases). CDR3 size: 12 residues. V lost 4 bases and J 6 bases, leaving 7 bases between the germline ends. Germline V gene lookup returns CDR1 SGHRS and CDR2 YFSETQ. CDR3 sequence (DNA): TGCGCCAGCAGCACAGGAGATGAAAAACTGTTTTTT. Amino acids: CASSTGDEKLFF.

The V call is TRBV27, the J call TRBJ1-5; D is possibly TRBD1 (5 bases). V dropped 6 bases and J dropped 0 bases, with 18 bases sitting between them. The CDR3 runs to 17 residues. Germline V gene data show CDR1 as MNHEY and CDR2 as SMNVEV (reference sequence). This CDR3 reads CASSRSGGTYSNQPQHF. The CDR3 nucleotides read TGTGCCAGCAGCCGATCGGGGGGGACGTATAGCAATCAGCCCCAGCATTTT.

CDR3 sequence: CASSLPRDRRGEKLFF. CDR3 nucleotides: TGTGCCAGCAGTTTACCCCGGGACAGAAGGGGGGAAAAACTGTTTTTT. This chain connects TRBV28 to TRBJ1-4; 7 bases map to TRBD1. CDR1 and CDR2 from the germline V gene are MDHEN and SYDVKM. V shed 2 bases and J 8 bases; nucleotides not matched to a gene: 11. The CDR3 has 16 residues.

The chain couples TRBV11-2 to TRBJ2-6, with TRBD2 as a possible D gene (5 bases). V was pared by 5 bases and J by 2 bases, with 10 bases between. CDR1 and CDR2 from the germline V gene are SGHAT and FQNNGV. The CDR3 runs to 15 residues. The CDR3 region is CASSQARAGANVLTF. Here the CDR3 DNA reads TGTGCCAGCAGCCAAGCGAGGGCTGGGGCCAACGTCCTGACTTTC.

This rearrangement joins TRBV2 to TRBJ1-1; possibly TRBD1 for D (5 bases). The CDR3 length is 15 residues. Germline values: CDR1 SNHLY, CDR2 FYNNEI. With 5 bases removed from V and 7 bases from J, the gap between germline ends came to 20 bases. In DNA, the CDR3 is TGTGCCAGCAGTCCCCGGGGGGGAATAATGAATGAAGCTTTCTTT. Encoded protein: CASSPRGGIMNEAFF.

The chain links TRBV10-3 to TRBJ1-5; D remains unclear. This CDR3 is built from 14 residues. Trimming took 5 bases from V and 7 from J, leaving 15 bases between them. CDR1 and CDR2 (germline): ENHRY, SYGVKD. The CDR3 sequence: CAISPTLSGQPQHF. The CDR3 bases are TGTGCCATCAGTCCTACGCTCTCGGGGCAGCCCCAGCATTTT.

The J gene is TRBJ2-2, the V gene TRBV28; 10 bases map to TRBD1. The CDR3 is made up of 16 amino acids. Germline V gene lookup returns CDR1 MDHEN and CDR2 SYDVKM. The ends lost 8 bases at V and 5 bases at J; junction bases unmatched: 11. The CDR3 DNA reads as TGTGCCAGCCAAAATGTAGGGACAGGGGCTACCGGGGAGCTGTTTTTT. This gives the protein CASQNVGTGATGELFF.